Below are 27 T cell receptor beta chains sequenced from a single sample in a study of T cell responses to AZD1222 COVID-19 vaccine. Clones were read by immunoSEQ multiplex PCR, and TCRdb kept only the in-frame ones, dropping some. Of 150,000 or so clones listed, 70% to 90% were seen once; the top ten hold about 5%. Source: peripheral blood, taken on day 0 of AZD1222 vaccination. These receptors were collected from an adult in good health.

The rearrangement joins TRBV19 to TRBJ1-2, with TRBD1 as a possible D gene (5 bases). V shed 6 bases and J shed 8 bases, with 19 bases lying between them. The germline CDR1 and CDR2 sequences are LNHDA and SQIVND (reference sequence). The CDR3 has 14 amino acids. CDR3 protein: CASRPPGTAVGYTF. In DNA form, the CDR3 reads TGTGCCAGTAGGCCCCCGGGGACGGCTGTGGGCTACACCTTC.

This clone has more than one count but fewer than ten. The chain joins TRBV29-1 to TRBJ1-2; D not resolved. V was shortened by 5 bases and J by 8 bases, with 12 bases between the two germline ends. The CDR3 length is 11 residues. Looked up from germline, CDR1 is SQVTM and CDR2 is ANQGSEA. The CDR3 reads CSVIEPGGYTF. DNA of the CDR3: TGCAGCGTTATAGAGCCGGGGGGCTACACCTTC.

V gene TRBV28 combines with J gene TRBJ1-2; a weak D match, TRBD1 (5 bases). Germline V gives CDR1 MDHEN, CDR2 SYDVKM. The V gene lost 4 bases and the J gene lost 4 bases, with 16 bases spanning the gap. The CDR3 runs 15 residues. The chain's CDR3 is CASSSAPAQVYGYTF. As DNA, the CDR3 is TGTGCCAGCAGTTCCGCCCCCGCACAGGTCTATGGCTACACCTTC.

Remarks on this clone: This CDR3 is also generated by other DNA sequences in the sample. This chain connects TRBV7-9 to TRBJ1-1; D uncertain. Germline values: CDR1 SEHNR, CDR2 FQNEAQ (reference sequence). The CDR3 loop spans 13 amino acids. Trimming pared 3 bases from V and 3 bases from J, leaving 8 bases between. The CDR3 nucleotides read TGTGCCAGCAGCTTGGGGAGATACACTGAAGCTTTCTTT. The encoded protein is CASSLGRYTEAFF. The full variable domain, in which reference TRBV7-9 and TRBJ1-1 provide the parts outside the CDR3, is DTGVSQNPRHKITKRGQNVTFRCDPISEHNRLYWYRQTLGQGPEFLTYFQNEAQLEKSRLLSDRFSAERPKGSFSTLEIQRTEQGDSAMYLCASSLGRYTEAFFGQGTRLTVV.

CDR3 nucleotide sequence: TGTGCCAGCTCACCCCGAACGGGTGGGGACACTGAAGCTTTCTTT. Residues: CASSPRTGGDTEAFF. The chain is built from TRBV18 and TRBJ1-1; D is undetermined. Germline lookup yields CDR1 KGHSH and CDR2 LQKENI. V was trimmed by 3 bases and J by 3 bases, leaving 14 bases between them. The length of the CDR3 is 15 residues.

In this sample, this clone turned up once. The chain employs TRBV5-1 and TRBJ1-4, with D possibly TRBD1 on 5 matching bases. The V gene lost 5 bases and the J gene lost 0 bases, with 17 bases spanning the gap. This CDR3 spans 17 amino acids. CDR1 and CDR2 from the germline V gene are SGHRS and YFSETQ. As DNA, the CDR3 is TGCGCCAGCAGTAAACAAGCGACAGATGCAACTAATGAAAAACTGTTTTTT. Translated, it gives CASSKQATDATNEKLFF. The full variable domain, rest sourced from reference TRBV5-1 and TRBJ1-4, is KAGVTQTPRYLIKTRGQQVTLSCSPISGHRSVSWYQQTPGQGLQFLFEYFSETQRNKGNFPGRFSGRQFSNSRSEMNVSTLELGDSALYLCASSKQATDATNEKLFFGSGTQLSVL.

The chain carries TRBV5-4 and TRBJ1-2; no clear D gene. Germline values: CDR1 SGHNT, CDR2 YYREEE (reference sequence). V lost 4 bases and J lost 6, with 16 bases in between. This CDR3 comprises 14 residues. The CDR3 sequence: CASSRLQARDGYTF. CDR3 in DNA: TGTGCCAGCAGCCGCCTCCAGGCCAGAGATGGCTACACCTTC.

The V call is TRBV7-9, the J call TRBJ1-6; the D gene is possibly TRBD1 (5 bases). The germline V and J ends were trimmed by 0 bases and 3 bases, with 9 bases remaining between them. Per the germline V gene, CDR1 is SEHNR and CDR2 is FQNEAQ (reference sequence). This CDR3 comprises 16 residues. The CDR3 loop reads CASSLAPGRYNSPLHF. The CDR3 DNA sequence: TGTGCCAGCAGCTTAGCCCCGGGACGCTATAATTCACCCCTCCACTTT.

The genes are TRBV7-9 and TRBJ1-4; maybe TRBD1 (5 bases). V was cut by 1 base and J by 4 bases, with 7 bases left in between. The length of the CDR3 is 14 residues. CDR1 is SEHNR and CDR2 is FQNEAQ in the germline V gene (reference sequence). The CDR3 DNA is TGTGCCAGCAGCTTAGGGGGGAGTAATGAAAAACTGTTTTTT. It yields the protein CASSLGGSNEKLFF.

V usage is TRBV19 and J usage is TRBJ2-5; TRBD2 agrees at 10 bases. Germline CDR1 LNHDA, CDR2 SQIVND (reference sequence). J was trimmed by 4 bases and V by 7 bases; bases with no gene match: 12. This CDR3 has 16 amino acids. The CDR3 region has the DNA TGTGCCAGTACCCCATACGGTCGACTAGCGGGAGAGACCCAGTACTTC. Amino acids: CASTPYGRLAGETQYF.

This clone was seen at least ten times. The genes are TRBV15 and TRBJ1-4; 7 positions match TRBD1. CDR3 length: 15 residues. The junction had 7 bases not matched to a gene; V was cut back by 2 bases and J by 7 bases. CDR1 is LNHNV and CDR2 is YYDKDF in the germline V gene (reference sequence). CDR3 bases: TGTGCCACCAGCAGAACAGGGGTTCTAGGTGAAAAACTGTTTTTT. This translates into CATSRTGVLGEKLFF.

The genes are TRBV6-5 and TRBJ1-1; the D gene is possibly TRBD1 (5 bases). V lost 4 bases to trimming and J lost 6 bases, with 12 bases between them. Per the germline V gene, CDR1 is MNHEY and CDR2 is SVGAGI. The CDR3 has 13 amino acids. CDR3 in DNA: TGTGCCAGCAGTTCGTATGGGGGGTCTGAAGCTTTCTTT. Its translation is CASSSYGGSEAFF.

The V and J genes are TRBV6-4 and TRBJ1-6; D is possibly TRBD1 (6 bases). The CDR3 is made up of 13 amino acids. V lost 7 bases to trimming and J lost 9 bases, with 13 bases between them. Per germline, CDR1 MRHNA and CDR2 SNTAGT. The CDR3 region has the DNA TGTGCCAGCACGCGGGGAGGGGGTTCACCCCTCCACTTT. Protein product: CASTRGGGSPLHF.

The V gene is TRBV19, the J gene TRBJ2-2, with 8 bases matching TRBD1. Germline V gene lookup returns CDR1 LNHDA and CDR2 SQIVND (reference sequence). CDR3 length equals 17 residues. J was trimmed by 5 bases and V by 6 bases; bases with no gene match: 14. The CDR3 region has the DNA TGTGCCAGTAGGCCCTACCCTGACAGGGGTGGAACCGGGGAGCTGTTTTTT. It encodes CASRPYPDRGGTGELFF.

The chain employs TRBV11-2 and TRBJ1-1; D gene unclear. The CDR3 runs to 14 residues. Germline V CDR1 and CDR2: SGHAT, FQNNGV. The V end was cut by 1 base, the J end by 2 bases, with 8 bases between. CDR3 sequence (DNA): TGTGCCAGCAGCTTAGGCAGATATAACACTGAAGCTTTCTTT. Translating it yields CASSLGRYNTEAFF.

This clone was counted between two and nine times. V gene TRBV10-3 combines with J gene TRBJ2-1; 14 bases fit TRBD2. The CDR3 is 19 amino acids. J gave up 1 base and V 4 bases, and 9 bases lay outside the gene matches. Germline V gene lookup returns CDR1 ENHRY and CDR2 SYGVKD. The CDR3 bases are TGTGCCATCAGTGGGACTAGCGGGAGGTTGCGAAGGTCCTACAATGAGCAGTTCTTC. It yields the protein CAISGTSGRLRRSYNEQFF.

V is TRBV19 and J is TRBJ1-5; 9 positions match TRBD1. CDR3 length: 13 amino acids. V lost 6 bases and J lost 5; bases outside the gene matches: 2. CDR1 is LNHDA and CDR2 is SQIVND in the germline V gene (reference sequence). The CDR3 sequence is CASRNRGHQPQHF. CDR3 sequence (DNA): TGTGCCAGTAGGAACAGGGGGCATCAGCCCCAGCATTTT.

This chain connects TRBV7-8 to TRBJ2-7; D gene ambiguous. V shed 0 bases and J shed 0 bases, with 12 bases lying between them. CDR1 is SGHVS, CDR2 FQNEAQ, per germline. This CDR3 is 16 amino acids long. The CDR3 reads CASSLARTVSSYEQYF. In DNA, the CDR3 is TGTGCCAGCAGCTTAGCCCGGACCGTCAGCTCCTACGAGCAGTACTTC.

J is TRBJ2-2 and V is TRBV6-1; no clear D gene. The CDR3 is 14 amino acids. Germline V gene sequence: CDR1 MNHNS, CDR2 SASEGT. The V gene lost 3 bases and the J gene lost 0 bases, with 5 bases spanning the gap. The CDR3 is CASSDQANTGELFF. The CDR3 coding sequence is TGTGCCAGCAGTGATCAAGCGAACACCGGGGAGCTGTTTTTT.

This clone occurred a few times. The V call is TRBV6-5, the J call TRBJ2-7; TRBD1 might be the D (5 bases). Germline CDR1 and CDR2: MNHEY and SVGAGI. This CDR3 contains 13 residues. Trimming removed 0 bases from V and 3 bases from J, with 6 bases in between. CDR3 DNA sequence: TGTGCCAGCAGTTACTCTGACAGCTACGAGCAGTACTTC. This encodes CASSYSDSYEQYF.

This chain uses TRBV24-1 with TRBJ1-5, with 8 bases aligning to TRBD1. The CDR3 is 14 residues long. The junction had 3 bases not matched to a gene; V was cut back by 3 bases and J by 6 bases. Germline V CDR1 and CDR2: KGHDR, SFDVKD. CDR3: CATSDRDRGQPQHF. CDR3 DNA: TGTGCCACCAGTGATCGCGACAGGGGTCAGCCCCAGCATTTT.

The chain combines TRBV10-3 with TRBJ2-7; possible D gene TRBD2, 6 bases. Germline-derived CDR1 and CDR2 are ENHRY and SYGVKD. Trimming stripped 4 bases from V and 3 bases from J, with 28 bases between. The CDR3 has 19 residues. This CDR3 reads CAISVAGFARQTGYYEQYF. CDR3 in DNA: TGTGCCATCAGTGTGGCGGGGTTTGCAAGACAGACCGGATACTACGAGCAGTACTTC.

The chain joins TRBV9 to TRBJ2-7; D might be TRBD1 or TRBD2, each matching 6 bases. The CDR3 totals 14 residues. V lost 3 bases to trimming and J lost 6 bases, with 16 bases between them. CDR1 and CDR2 (germline): SGDLS, YYNGEE. In nucleotides, the CDR3 is TGTGCCAGCAGCGCCTCGGGGGCCGGTAGCGAGCAGTACTTC. It encodes CASSASGAGSEQYF.

This rearrangement joins TRBV7-9 to TRBJ2-5, with a possible D match to TRBD2 (5 bases). V was trimmed by 0 bases and J by 5 bases, leaving 19 bases between them. The CDR3 is 17 amino acids. Germline V lookup: CDR1 SEHNR, CDR2 FQNEAQ (reference sequence). The CDR3 sequence is CASSLAIGGPGRETQYF. In DNA, the CDR3 is TGTGCCAGCAGCTTAGCAATAGGCGGGCCTGGGCGGGAGACCCAGTACTTC.

The V and J genes are TRBV4-1 and TRBJ1-3; 10 bases match TRBD1. The CDR3 is 15 amino acids. V gave up 5 bases and J gave up 3 bases; unmatched junction bases: 4. The V gene's germline CDR1 is MGHRA and CDR2 YSYEKL. The CDR3 DNA reads as TGCGCCAGCAGCTCGGGACAGGGGAATGGAAACACCATATATTTT. As protein: CASSSGQGNGNTIYF.

The CDR3 spells CSASPGTGTHNYGYTF. As DNA, the CDR3 is TGCAGTGCTAGTCCCGGGACAGGGACCCATAACTATGGCTACACCTTC. The rearrangement links TRBV20-1 to TRBJ1-2; 9 nucleotides agree with TRBD1. Germline V gene sequence: CDR1 DFQATT, CDR2 SNEGSKA (reference sequence). This CDR3 comprises 16 residues. With V trimmed by 3 bases and J by 1 base, 9 bases remained unmatched.

J is TRBJ1-5 and V is TRBV15, with D hard to call. The CDR3 extends over 16 amino acids. The germline CDR1 and CDR2 sequences are LNHNV and YYDKDF (reference sequence). The germline V and J ends were trimmed by 0 bases and 1 base, with 10 bases remaining between them. CDR3 in DNA: TGTGCCACCAGCAGAGATGATAGGGTGAGCAATCAGCCCCAGCATTTT. It is translated as CATSRDDRVSNQPQHF.